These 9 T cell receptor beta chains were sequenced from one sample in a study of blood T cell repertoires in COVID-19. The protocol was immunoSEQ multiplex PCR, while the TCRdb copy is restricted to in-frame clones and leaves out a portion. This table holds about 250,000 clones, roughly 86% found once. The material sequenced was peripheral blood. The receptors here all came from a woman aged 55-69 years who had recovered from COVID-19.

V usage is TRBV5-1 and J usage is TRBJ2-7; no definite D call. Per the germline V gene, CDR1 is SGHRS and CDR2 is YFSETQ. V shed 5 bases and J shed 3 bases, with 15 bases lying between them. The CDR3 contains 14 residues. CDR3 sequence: CASSSSSVNYEQYF. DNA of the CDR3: TGCGCCAGCAGTTCCTCGAGTGTCAACTACGAGCAGTACTTC.

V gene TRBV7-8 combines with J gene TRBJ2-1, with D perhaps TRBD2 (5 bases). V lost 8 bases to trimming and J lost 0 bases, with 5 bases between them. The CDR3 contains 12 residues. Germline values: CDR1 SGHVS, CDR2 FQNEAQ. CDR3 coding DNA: TGTGCCAGCGGGAGCTCCTACAATGAGCAGTTCTTC. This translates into CASGSSYNEQFF.

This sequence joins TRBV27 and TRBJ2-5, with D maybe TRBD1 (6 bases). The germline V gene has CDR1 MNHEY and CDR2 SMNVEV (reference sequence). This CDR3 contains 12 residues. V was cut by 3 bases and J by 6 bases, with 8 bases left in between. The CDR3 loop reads CASSFQGKTQYF. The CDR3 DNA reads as TGTGCCAGCAGTTTTCAGGGGAAGACCCAGTACTTC.

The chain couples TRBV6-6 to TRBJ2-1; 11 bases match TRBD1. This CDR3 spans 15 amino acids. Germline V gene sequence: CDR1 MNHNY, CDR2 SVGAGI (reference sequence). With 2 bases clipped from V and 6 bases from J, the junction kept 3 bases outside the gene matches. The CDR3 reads CASSYPGQGANEQFF. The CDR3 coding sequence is TGTGCCAGCAGTTACCCCGGACAGGGGGCCAATGAGCAGTTCTTC.

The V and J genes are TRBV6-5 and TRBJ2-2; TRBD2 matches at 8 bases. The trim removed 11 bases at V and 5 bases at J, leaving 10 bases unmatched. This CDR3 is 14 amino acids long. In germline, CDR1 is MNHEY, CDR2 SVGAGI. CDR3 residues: CAGSGGRSTGELFF. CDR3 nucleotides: TGTGCCGGTTCGGGGGGGCGGAGTACCGGGGAGCTGTTTTTT.

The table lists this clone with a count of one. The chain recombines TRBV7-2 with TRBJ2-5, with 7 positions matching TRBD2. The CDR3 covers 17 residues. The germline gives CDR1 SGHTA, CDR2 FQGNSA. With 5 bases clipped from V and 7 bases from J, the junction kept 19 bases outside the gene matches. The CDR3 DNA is TGTGCCAGCAGCCCCTTGTCTGCGGGGGAACCACTTGGGACCCAGTACTTC. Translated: CASSPLSAGEPLGTQYF.

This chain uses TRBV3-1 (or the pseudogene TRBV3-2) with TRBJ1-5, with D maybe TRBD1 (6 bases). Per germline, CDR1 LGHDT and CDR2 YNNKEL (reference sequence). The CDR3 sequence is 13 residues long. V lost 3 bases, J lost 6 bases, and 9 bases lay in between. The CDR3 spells CASSQGASQPQHF. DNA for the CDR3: TGTGCCAGCAGCCAGGGGGCGAGTCAGCCCCAGCATTTT.

CDR3 sequence (DNA): TGTGCCAGCAGCCCGGGACTGAGTAATCAGCCCCAGCATTTT. It is translated as CASSPGLSNQPQHF. This chain joins TRBV7-2 and TRBJ1-5; tentatively, D is TRBD1 (5 bases). This CDR3 has 14 amino acids. Germline values: CDR1 SGHTA, CDR2 FQGNSA. Trimming stripped 5 bases from V and 4 bases from J, with 12 bases between. The variable domain in full, completed from reference TRBV7-2 and TRBJ1-5, reads GAGVSQSPSNKVTEKGKDVELRCDPISGHTALYWYRQSLGQGLEFLIYFQGNSAPDKSGLPSDRFSAERTGGSVSTLTIQRTQQEDSAVYLCASSPGLSNQPQHFGDGTRLSIL.

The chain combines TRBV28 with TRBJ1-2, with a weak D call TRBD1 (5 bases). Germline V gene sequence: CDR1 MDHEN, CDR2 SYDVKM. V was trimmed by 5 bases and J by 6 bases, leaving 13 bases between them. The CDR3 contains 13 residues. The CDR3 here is CASSLSWGDGYTF. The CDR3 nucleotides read TGTGCCAGCAGTCTAAGTTGGGGGGATGGCTACACCTTC.